The 30 T cell receptor beta chains reported below all come from one sample, sequenced in a study of blood T cells in healthy people across ages. PCR was performed a second time for about 7 to 12 cycles using a sample-barcoded 5' primer and a J-beta primer mix. TCRdb redid the calling of the 5' RACE reads with MiXCR, one entry per CDR3 protein. This table has more than 1,000,000 distinct CDR3 sequences, 25% appearing once. These data were likewise used in another study, on T cells of mothers and their children.

The material sequenced was blood. These receptors all stem from a girl aged 2 to 10 in good health.

This clonotype has just a few counts. The V call is TRBV28, the J call TRBJ1-2, with D possibly being TRBD1 (5 bases). The V gene's germline CDR1 is MDHEN and CDR2 SYDVKM. CDR3 size: 12 residues. The V end lost 6 bases, the J end lost 4 bases, and 9 bases lay between the germline ends. The CDR3 protein is CASRSGPYGYTF. As DNA, the CDR3 is TGTGCCAGCAGATCGGGACCCTATGGCTACACCTTC.

This clonotype was counted a few times. The chain links TRBV4-3 to TRBJ1-2; D is possibly TRBD1 (5 bases). The CDR3 has 16 residues. Germline assignment: CDR1 LGHNA and CDR2 YSLEER. V lost 0 bases and J lost 3, with 14 bases in between. This chain's CDR3 is CASSQEREMGHYGYTF. The CDR3 DNA reads as TGCGCCAGCAGCCAAGAAAGAGAAATGGGGCACTATGGCTACACCTTC.

The chain is built from TRBV13 and TRBJ2-5; D gene uncertain. TRBJ2-1 matches the DNA end more closely, so the J call is doubtful. CDR1 is PRHDT and CDR2 is FYEKMQ in the germline V gene (reference sequence). This CDR3 has 17 residues. Written as DNA, the CDR3 is TGTGCCAGCAGCCGTCAAGGTGGCTTTGGGCAATACAATGAGCAGTTCTTC. Translating gives CASSRQGGFGQYNEQFF.

This clonotype turned up a few times. This chain joins TRBV25-1 and TRBJ2-5; D possibly matches TRBD1 or TRBD2 (5 bases each). The last part of the DNA fits TRBJ2-7 better; the J call may be wrong. This CDR3 has 14 residues. The germline CDR1 and CDR2 sequences are MGHDK and SYGVNS. In DNA, the CDR3 is TGTGCCACCACCTTATCCGGGACCTTTGGCGAGCAGTACTTC. Its translation: CATTLSGTFGEQYF.

The chain links TRBV12-3 or TRBV12-4 to TRBJ2-5; D is possibly TRBD1 (5 bases). The germline V and J ends were trimmed by 3 bases and 0 bases, with 14 bases remaining between them. The CDR3 runs to 16 residues. The CDR3 DNA follows: TGTGCCAGCAGTTTTATAAGACAGCAGCACCAAGAGACCCAGTACTTC. Protein product: CASSFIRQQHQETQYF.

This clonotype was counted between two and nine times. The chain recombines TRBV28 with TRBJ2-2; no clear D gene. Germline lookup yields CDR1 MDHEN and CDR2 SYDVKM. The CDR3 spans 13 residues. V was pared by 4 bases and J by 4 bases, with 7 bases between. The CDR3 sequence is CASSSTFTGELFF. For the CDR3, the DNA is TGTGCCAGCAGTTCGACCTTCACCGGGGAGCTGTTTTTT.

The sample holds a few counts of this clonotype. This chain connects TRBV2 to TRBJ1-1; D is undetermined. The CDR3 has 15 residues. Germline values: CDR1 SNHLY, CDR2 FYNNEI. Trimming took 1 base from V and 1 from J, leaving 10 bases between them. The DNA of the CDR3 is TGTGCCAGCAGTGAAGATTTTCGACGGAACACTGAAGCTTTCTTT. This sequence encodes CASSEDFRRNTEAFF.

The CDR3 here is CSVESCGDRDGETQYF. The CDR3 region has the DNA TGCAGCGTTGAGAGTTGCGGCGACAGGGATGGAGAGACCCAGTACTTC. The V call is TRBV29-1, the J call TRBJ2-5; TRBD1 aligns across 7 bases. J lost 4 bases, V lost 3 bases, and 14 bases had no gene match. Germline V gives CDR1 SQVTM, CDR2 ANQGSEA. The CDR3 extends over 16 amino acids.

On this clonotype itself: One end of the junction is discordant with germline, which a read error may explain. The gene calls are TRBV13 and TRBJ1-4; the D gene is possibly TRBD1 (5 bases). The CDR3 loop spans 14 amino acids. Germline V gives CDR1 PRHDT, CDR2 FYEKMQ (reference sequence). CDR3 residues: CASSPPGGGEKLLF. The DNA for the CDR3 is TGTGCCAGCAGCCCCCCGGGGGGAGGTGAAAAACTGCTTTTT. Full variable domain (rest looked up from reference TRBV13 and TRBJ1-4): AAGVIQSPRHLIKEKRETATLKCYPIPRHDTVYWYQQGPGQDPQFLISFYEKMQSDKGSIPDRFSAQQFSDYHSELNMSSLELGDSALYFCASSPPGGGEKLLFGSGTQLSVL.

This clonotype was counted a few times. This rearrangement joins TRBV9 to TRBJ1-5; no reliable D call. CDR1 is SGDLS, CDR2 YYNGEE, per germline. The CDR3 runs 13 residues. Trimming removed 0 bases at V and 6 bases at J, with 7 bases between. The CDR3: CASSVAQGQPQHF. DNA of the CDR3: TGTGCCAGCAGCGTAGCGCAAGGTCAGCCCCAGCATTTT. Filled out from reference TRBV9 and TRBJ1-5, the complete variable domain reads DSGVTQTPKHLITATGQRVTLRCSPRSGDLSVYWYQQSLDQGLQFLIQYYNGEERAKGNILERFSAQQFPDLHSELNLSSLELGDSALYFCASSVAQGQPQHFGDGTRLSIL.

The V call is TRBV5-1, the J call TRBJ2-5; 10 bases agree with TRBD2. CDR1 and CDR2 from the germline V gene are SGHRS and YFSETQ. V lost 1 base, J lost 0 bases, and 12 bases stayed unmatched. This CDR3 is 19 amino acids long. The CDR3 loop reads CASSLSLLAGWAYQETQYF. In DNA form, the CDR3 reads TGCGCCAGCAGCTTGTCTTTACTAGCGGGGTGGGCGTACCAAGAGACCCAGTACTTC.

This clonotype has ten or more counts. The gene calls are TRBV25-1 and TRBJ2-5, with unresolved D. CDR3 size: 12 residues. The V end lost 1 base, the J end lost 4 bases, and 4 bases lay between the germline ends. Germline loops: CDR1 MGHDK, CDR2 SYGVNS. CDR3 nucleotides: TGTGCCAGCAGTGAATCATTAGAGACCCAGTACTTC. Protein product: CASSESLETQYF.

The CDR3 DNA sequence: TGTGCCAGCAGCTACGGGGTATCGGGCTACACCTTC. Translating it yields CASSYGVSGYTF. This chain uses TRBV14 with TRBJ1-2, with no clear D. V dropped 5 bases and J dropped 8 bases, with 12 bases sitting between them. This CDR3 spans 12 amino acids. The germline CDR1 and CDR2 sequences are SGHDN and FVKESK.

This clonotype was found a few times. The gene calls are TRBV5-1 and TRBJ2-7, with 11 bases identical to TRBD2. Germline CDR1 reads SGHRS; CDR2 reads YFSETQ. The CDR3 spans 19 residues. V lost 4 bases and J lost 6; bases outside the gene matches: 21. The CDR3 protein is CASSPWGLTETSGTGEQYF. The CDR3 nucleotides are TGCGCCAGCAGCCCCTGGGGGCTTACAGAGACTAGCGGGACTGGCGAGCAGTACTTC.

The chain uses TRBV3-1 and TRBJ1-1; D uncertain. V lost 0 bases and J 2 bases, leaving 7 bases between the germline ends. This CDR3 is 14 amino acids long. The germline V gene encodes CDR1 LGHDT and CDR2 YNNKEL (reference sequence). The CDR3: CASSQEPANTEAFF. CDR3 in DNA: TGTGCCAGCAGCCAAGAACCAGCTAACACTGAAGCTTTCTTT.

The chain joins TRBV7-9 to TRBJ2-5; 9 nucleotides align to TRBD1. The V gene's germline CDR1 is SEHNR and CDR2 FQNEAQ (reference sequence). The V and J ends lost 5 bases and 5 bases, in that order; junction bases with no gene match: 12. The CDR3 consists of 16 residues. CDR3 nucleotide sequence: TGTGCCAGCAGCGCACAGACACAGGGGGCGCGGGAGACCCAGTACTTC. Translated, it gives CASSAQTQGARETQYF.

The V call is TRBV29-1, the J call TRBJ2-6, with D possibly being TRBD1 (6 bases). The CDR3 consists of 15 residues. V was cut by 0 bases and J by 2 bases, with 8 bases left in between. Germline lookup yields CDR1 SQVTM and CDR2 ANQGSEA. CDR3 residues: CSVEDGGAGANVLTF. The CDR3 DNA reads as TGCAGCGTTGAAGATGGGGGCGCTGGGGCCAACGTCCTGACTTTC.

The chain links TRBV29-1 to TRBJ2-4; 7 bases match TRBD1. The V segment lost 0 bases and the J segment 8 bases; nucleotides outside the gene matches: 10. This CDR3 is built from 15 residues. Germline-derived CDR1 and CDR2 are SQVTM and ANQGSEA. CDR3 region: CSVEEYLGGSDIQYF. DNA of the CDR3: TGCAGCGTTGAAGAATATTTAGGGGGCTCGGACATTCAGTACTTC.

V is TRBV7-2 and J is TRBJ2-5; D tentatively fits TRBD1 or TRBD2 (7 bases each). Per germline, CDR1 SGHTA and CDR2 FQGNSA. This CDR3 has 17 amino acids. Trimming pared 5 bases from V and 0 bases from J, leaving 19 bases between. DNA of the CDR3: TGTGCCAGCAGCCCAGGGGGAAACGGGAGGAACCAAGAGACCCAGTACTTC. Residues: CASSPGGNGRNQETQYF.

The gene calls are TRBV2 and TRBJ1-5; D possibly corresponds to TRBD1 (6 bases). Germline loops: CDR1 SNHLY, CDR2 FYNNEI. This CDR3 has 15 amino acids. The V gene lost 9 bases and the J gene lost 1 base, with 16 bases spanning the gap. CDR3 sequence (DNA): TGTGCCAGTTCCGAGGCAGGGGAGAGCAATCAGCCCCAGCATTTT. This codes for CASSEAGESNQPQHF.

The chain employs TRBV20-1 and TRBJ2-5; 9 bases fit TRBD2. The better agreement between TRBJ2-1 and the DNA end casts doubt on the J call. Looked up from germline, CDR1 is DFQATT and CDR2 is SNEGSKA (reference sequence). This CDR3 is 14 amino acids long. The CDR3 is CSADSGSIYNEQFF. The CDR3, as DNA: TGCAGTGCCGATAGCGGGAGCATTTACAATGAGCAGTTCTTC.

This clonotype was picked up many times. The V gene is TRBV5-1, the J gene TRBJ2-5, with D perhaps given as TRBD1 or TRBD2 (5 bases each). This CDR3 has 14 residues. The germline V and J ends were trimmed by 0 bases and 1 base, with 7 bases remaining between them. CDR1 SGHRS and CDR2 YFSETQ come from the germline V gene. CDR3 bases: TGCGCCAGCAGCTTGGGGGACGGCCAAGAGACCCAGTACTTC. This translates into CASSLGDGQETQYF.

This clonotype was counted between two and nine times. The V call is TRBV5-1, the J call TRBJ2-5; D perhaps matches TRBD1 (6 bases). The J call is uncertain, as TRBJ2-1 better fits the DNA end. The CDR3 contains 15 residues. The germline gives CDR1 SGHRS, CDR2 YFSETQ. The CDR3 sequence is CASSLDRRRGNEQFF. The DNA for the CDR3 is TGCGCCAGCAGCTTGGACAGGAGAAGGGGGAATGAGCAGTTCTTC.

Regarding this clonotype: Compared with germline, one end of the junction differs, possibly owing to a read error. This chain joins TRBV5-1 and TRBJ1-4, with 10 bases matching TRBD1. In germline, CDR1 is SGHRS, CDR2 YFSETQ. The length of the CDR3 is 15 residues. As DNA, the CDR3 is TGCGCCACCAGCTCACAGACAGGGGGCAATGAAAAACTGTTTTTT. Protein: CATSSQTGGNEKLFF.

The gene calls are TRBV27 and TRBJ2-5; maybe TRBD2 (5 bases). V was pared by 5 bases and J by 0 bases, with 13 bases between. Germline V gives CDR1 MNHEY, CDR2 SMNVEV (reference sequence). The CDR3 consists of 15 residues. Written as DNA, the CDR3 is TGTGCCAGCAGTAGCCGCCTAGCAGACCAAGAGACCCAGTACTTC. Translated, it gives CASSSRLADQETQYF.

This clonotype showed up many times. The J gene is TRBJ2-2, the V gene TRBV24-1; the D gene is possibly TRBD1 (6 bases). The germline V gene has CDR1 KGHDR and CDR2 SFDVKD. Trimming stripped 1 base from V and 1 base from J, with 9 bases between. The length of the CDR3 is 16 residues. The CDR3 protein is CATSDLTTGNTGELFF. CDR3 nucleotides: TGTGCCACCAGTGATTTAACGACAGGGAACACCGGGGAGCTGTTTTTT.

The rearrangement joins TRBV3-1 to TRBJ1-2; 7 positions agree with TRBD1. CDR3 size: 14 residues. The trim removed 4 bases at V and 8 bases at J, leaving 10 bases unmatched. The germline V gene has CDR1 LGHDT and CDR2 YNNKEL (reference sequence). DNA of the CDR3: TGTGCCAGCAGCCCACAGGGGTCTTTAGAGGGCTACACCTTC. Amino acid sequence: CASSPQGSLEGYTF.

The CDR3 loop is CASSPDRDKETQYF. CDR3 in DNA: TGTGCCAGCAGCCCGGACAGGGACAAAGAGACCCAGTACTTC. The chain couples TRBV11-3 to TRBJ2-5, with 8 bases lining up with TRBD1. Trimming cost V 5 bases and J 3 bases; bases outside gene matches: 5. From germline, CDR1 is SGHNT and CDR2 YENEEA. The CDR3 is 14 residues long.

This clonotype has a handful of counts. This rearrangement joins TRBV28 to TRBJ2-1; TRBD2 agrees at 8 bases. The tail of the sequence fits TRBJ2-7 better, so the J call may be wrong. Germline CDR1 is MDHEN and CDR2 is SYDVKM. This CDR3 has 13 residues. CDR3 in amino acids: CASVGIAGSEQYF. The CDR3 DNA is TGTGCCAGCGTGGGAATAGCGGGATCCGAGCAGTACTTC.

This clonotype came up many times. The chain is built from TRBV27 and TRBJ2-5; TRBD1 aligns across 8 bases. The length of the CDR3 is 15 residues. V was clipped by 5 bases and J by 4 bases; unmatched bases: 9. Germline V gene lookup returns CDR1 MNHEY and CDR2 SMNVEV (reference sequence). In DNA, the CDR3 is TGTGCCAGCAGTAAGACAGGGGCTGGTTCAGAGACCCAGTACTTC. Protein product: CASSKTGAGSETQYF.